These 4 T cell receptor beta chains came from one sample sequenced in a study of T cells in Graves' hyperthyroidism and ophthalmopathy. Researchers took RNA transcripts and amplified the TCR beta CDR3 regions from them. First-round RT-PCR with HTBI primers amplified the TCR CDR3 region. TCRdb analysed the multiplex PCR reads with MiXCR anew, one entry per CDR3 protein. The table records some 270,000 distinct CDR3 sequences, roughly 15% of them present only once. Sequenced input: blood. The receptors shown here come from a woman aged 35 to 49 with Graves' hyperthyroidism.

The gene calls are TRBV19 and TRBJ1-6; the D gene is possibly TRBD1 (5 bases). Per germline, CDR1 LNHDA and CDR2 SQIVND (reference sequence). The V end lost 9 bases, the J end lost 0 bases, and 21 bases lay between the germline ends. The CDR3 totals 18 residues. CDR3 DNA sequence: TGTGCCAGCCGGAAGCTGGGACGCCCGAGCTCCTATAATTCACCCCTCCACTTT. Its protein product is CASRKLGRPSSYNSPLHF.

This clonotype appeared many times. V and J are TRBV2 and TRBJ2-5, with TRBD1 matching over 9 bases. Per the germline V gene, CDR1 is SNHLY and CDR2 is FYNNEI. The CDR3 loop spans 15 amino acids. V trimming: 1 base; J trimming: 7 bases; junction bases outside the gene matches: 7. DNA of the CDR3: TGTGCCAGCAGTGAAGAAGGGAGACAGGGGGGGACCCAGTACTTC. It yields the protein CASSEEGRQGGTQYF.

In this sample, this clonotype turned up many times. This sequence joins TRBV28 and TRBJ2-3; no definite D call. V lost 6 bases to trimming and J lost 6 bases, with 10 bases between them. Germline assignment: CDR1 MDHEN and CDR2 SYDVKM. The CDR3 is 12 residues long. The CDR3 DNA follows: TGTGCCAGCAGCTTGACTCTGGATACGCAGTATTTT. This gives the protein CASSLTLDTQYF.

The chain uses TRBV11-3 and TRBJ2-1, with unresolved D. The CDR3 contains 13 residues. V was clipped by 3 bases and J by 3 bases, with 6 bases between them. The germline V gene encodes CDR1 SGHNT and CDR2 YENEEA. The DNA of the CDR3 is TGTGCCAGCAGCTTCTACCTCTACAATGAGCAGTTCTTC. Translation gives CASSFYLYNEQFF.